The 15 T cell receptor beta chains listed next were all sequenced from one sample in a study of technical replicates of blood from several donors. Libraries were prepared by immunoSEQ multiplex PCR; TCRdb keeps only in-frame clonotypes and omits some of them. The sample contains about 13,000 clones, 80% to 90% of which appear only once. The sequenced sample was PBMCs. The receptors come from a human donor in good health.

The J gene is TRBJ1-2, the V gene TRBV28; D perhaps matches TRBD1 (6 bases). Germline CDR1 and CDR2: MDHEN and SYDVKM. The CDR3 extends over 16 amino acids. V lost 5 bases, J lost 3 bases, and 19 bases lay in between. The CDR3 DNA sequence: TGTGCCAGCAGTCTCGCCGAGGGGGTGGTATACTATGGCTACACCTTC. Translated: CASSLAEGVVYYGYTF.

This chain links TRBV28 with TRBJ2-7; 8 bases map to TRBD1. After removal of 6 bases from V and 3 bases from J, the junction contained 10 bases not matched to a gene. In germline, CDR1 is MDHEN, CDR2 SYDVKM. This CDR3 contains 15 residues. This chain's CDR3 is CASRGETGASYEQYF. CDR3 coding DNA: TGTGCCAGCAGGGGAGAGACAGGGGCCAGCTACGAGCAGTACTTC.

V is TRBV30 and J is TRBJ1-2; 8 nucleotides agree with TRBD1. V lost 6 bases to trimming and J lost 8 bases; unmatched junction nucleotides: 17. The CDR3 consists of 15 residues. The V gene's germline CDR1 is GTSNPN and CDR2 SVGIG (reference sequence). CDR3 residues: CACLRRTGWPGGYTF. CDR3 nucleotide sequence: TGTGCCTGTCTGAGGAGGACAGGGTGGCCAGGGGGCTACACCTTC. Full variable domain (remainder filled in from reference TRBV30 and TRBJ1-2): SQTIHQWPATLVQPVGSPLSLECTVEGTSNPNLYWYRQAAGRGLQLLFYSVGIGQISSEVPQNLSASRPQDRQFILSSKKLLLSDSGFYLCACLRRTGWPGGYTFGSGTRLTVV.

The CDR3 DNA reads as TGTGCCAGCAGCTTATCAGGGTTCCCCTCCTACGAGCAGTACTTC. Translation: CASSLSGFPSYEQYF. The chain employs TRBV11-2 and TRBJ2-7; D might be TRBD1 (5 bases). The germline CDR1 and CDR2 sequences are SGHAT and FQNNGV. V lost 2 bases and J 0 bases, leaving 11 bases between the germline ends. The CDR3 consists of 15 residues.

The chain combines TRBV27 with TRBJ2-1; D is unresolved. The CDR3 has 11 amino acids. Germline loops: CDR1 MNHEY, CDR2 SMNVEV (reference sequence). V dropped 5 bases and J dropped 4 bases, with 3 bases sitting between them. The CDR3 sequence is CASSHYNEQFF. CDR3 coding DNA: TGTGCCAGCAGTCATTACAATGAGCAGTTCTTC.

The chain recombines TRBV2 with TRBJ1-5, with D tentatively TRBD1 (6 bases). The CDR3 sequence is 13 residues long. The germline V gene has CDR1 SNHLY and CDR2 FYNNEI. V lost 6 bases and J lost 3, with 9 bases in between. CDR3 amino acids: CASRDSPNQPQHF. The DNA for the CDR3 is TGTGCCAGCAGGGACAGTCCCAATCAGCCCCAGCATTTT.

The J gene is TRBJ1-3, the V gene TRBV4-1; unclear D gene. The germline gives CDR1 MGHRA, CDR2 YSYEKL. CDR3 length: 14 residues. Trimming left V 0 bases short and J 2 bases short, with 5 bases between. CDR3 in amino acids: CASSQEPAGNTIYF. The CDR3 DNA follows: TGCGCCAGCAGCCAAGAGCCAGCTGGAAACACCATATATTTT.

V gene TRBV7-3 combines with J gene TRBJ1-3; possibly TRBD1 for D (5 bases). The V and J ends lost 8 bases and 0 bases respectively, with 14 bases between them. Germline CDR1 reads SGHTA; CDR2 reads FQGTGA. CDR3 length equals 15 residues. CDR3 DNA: TGTGCCAGCTCTCGTAGTGGGGCCTCTGGAAACACCATATATTTT. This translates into CASSRSGASGNTIYF.

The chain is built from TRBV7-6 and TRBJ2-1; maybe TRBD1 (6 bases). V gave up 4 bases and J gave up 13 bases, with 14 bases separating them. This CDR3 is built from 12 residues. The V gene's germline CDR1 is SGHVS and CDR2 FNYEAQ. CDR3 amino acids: CASSWGTGTQFF. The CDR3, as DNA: TGTGCCAGCAGCTGGGGGACCGGGACACAGTTCTTC.

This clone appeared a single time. Here the CDR3 reads CASSLNPGQGDGYTF. CDR3 DNA sequence: TGCGCCAGCAGCTTGAACCCGGGACAGGGGGATGGCTACACCTTC. The chain links TRBV5-1 to TRBJ1-2; 11 bases are a match to TRBD1. Germline CDR1 SGHRS, CDR2 YFSETQ. The CDR3 consists of 15 residues. Unmatched junction bases numbered 5, after V lost 1 base and J lost 6 bases.

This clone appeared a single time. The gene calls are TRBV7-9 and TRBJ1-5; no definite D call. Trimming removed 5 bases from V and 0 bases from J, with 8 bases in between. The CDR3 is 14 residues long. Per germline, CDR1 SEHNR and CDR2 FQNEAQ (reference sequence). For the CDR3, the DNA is TGTGCCAGCAGCCCCGGGATTAGCAATCAGCCCCAGCATTTT. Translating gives CASSPGISNQPQHF. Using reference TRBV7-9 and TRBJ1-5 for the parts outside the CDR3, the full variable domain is DTGVSQNPRHKITKRGQNVTFRCDPISEHNRLYWYRQTLGQGPEFLTYFQNEAQLEKSRLLSDRFSAERPKGSFSTLEIQRTEQGDSAMYLCASSPGISNQPQHFGDGTRLSIL.

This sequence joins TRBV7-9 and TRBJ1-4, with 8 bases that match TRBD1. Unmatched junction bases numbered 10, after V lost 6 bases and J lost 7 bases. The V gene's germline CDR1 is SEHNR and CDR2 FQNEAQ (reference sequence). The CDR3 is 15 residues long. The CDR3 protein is CASSSTGARGEKLFF. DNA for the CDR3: TGTGCCAGCAGTTCGACAGGGGCTAGGGGTGAAAAACTGTTTTTT.

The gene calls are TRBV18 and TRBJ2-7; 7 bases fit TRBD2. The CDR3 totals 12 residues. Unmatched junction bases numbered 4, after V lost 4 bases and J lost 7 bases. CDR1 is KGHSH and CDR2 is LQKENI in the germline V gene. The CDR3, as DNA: TGTGCCAGCTCACTCAGGGAGGGAGAGCAGTACTTC. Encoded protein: CASSLREGEQYF.

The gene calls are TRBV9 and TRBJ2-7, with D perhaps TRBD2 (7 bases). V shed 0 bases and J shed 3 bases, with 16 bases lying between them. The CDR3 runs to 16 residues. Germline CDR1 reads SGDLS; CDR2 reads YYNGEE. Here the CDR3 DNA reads TGTGCCAGCAGCGTAGCTGCGGGGGCACATGACTACGAGCAGTACTTC. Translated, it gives CASSVAAGAHDYEQYF.

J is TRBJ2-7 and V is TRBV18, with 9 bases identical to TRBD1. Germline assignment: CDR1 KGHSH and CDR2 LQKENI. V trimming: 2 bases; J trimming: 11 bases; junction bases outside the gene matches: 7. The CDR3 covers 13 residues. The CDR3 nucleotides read TGTGCCAGCTCACCAAGTAAACAGGGGGCTGAGTACTTC. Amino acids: CASSPSKQGAEYF.